Here is one T cell receptor beta chain with its context. Its antigen is currently not known. Per-base qualities were not stored, and no clone one base away is much larger. The data were obtained in a study of control samples from healthy donors and cancer patients (TCRdb year 2020). Library construction relied on the immunoSEQ multiplex PCR assay. The clones in this table, taken by TCRdb from immuneACCESS, are in-frame only. Not every clone is retained; where verified, under half of the shortfall comes from an unresolved V gene, and the cause of the rest is unknown. This sample gives 95,000 to 150,000 clones in total; roughly 84% of them show up just once. Around 8.7% of the sample lies in the top ten. The cysteine opens and the phenylalanine closes a CDR3 of 16 amino acids. The retained sequence is limited to the CDR3, 48 bases, with the frame set at the first base. From V the trimming removes 2 bases and from J it removes 2 bases, while the gene matches leave 7 bases of the junction unaccounted for. As encoded in the germline V gene, CDR1 is SGDLS while CDR2 is YYNGEE.

The sample comprised blood. The receptor's source is a man between 35 and 55 years old in good health. The rearrangement combines TRBV9 with TRBJ2-3, with TRBD2 identical over 8 junction bases. The CDR3 region reads CASSVSGGGNTDTQYF. The nucleotide sequence reads TGTGCCAGCAGCGTTTCGGGAGGGGGGAACACAGATACGCAGTATTTT.